The 26 T cell receptor beta chains given below trace back to one sample, sequenced in a study of T-cell reconstitution after alpha-beta-depleted transplantation in children. The TCRbeta library was prepared with unique molecular identifiers. TCRdb passed the PCR reads through MiXCR, listing each CDR3 protein once. The sample includes about 130,000 distinct CDR3 sequences, roughly 9.7% of them seen just once. Sequencing was performed on PBMCs, mostly from graft donor cells, taken 180 days after TCRalphabeta/CD19-depleted stem cell transplant. These receptors all come from a girl under three years old who had a stem cell transplant for combined immunodeficiency, so the T cells may come from the graft donor.

This CDR3 is CSARRGGSYNEQFF. DNA for the CDR3: TGCAGTGCTAGACGGGGCGGGTCCTACAATGAGCAGTTCTTC. The chain combines TRBV20-1 with TRBJ2-1; D may be TRBD1 or TRBD2 (5 bases each). This CDR3 contains 14 residues. V was clipped by 2 bases and J by 1 base, with 9 bases between them. Germline V gene sequence: CDR1 DFQATT, CDR2 SNEGSKA (reference sequence).

The V call is TRBV5-1, the J call TRBJ2-1; 8 bases align to TRBD1. V lost 4 bases to trimming and J lost 13 bases; unmatched junction nucleotides: 19. The CDR3 has 16 residues. Germline CDR1 reads SGHRS; CDR2 reads YFSETQ. CDR3 in amino acids: CASSPRQGSPPAPQFF. The CDR3 DNA reads TGCGCCAGCAGCCCTAGACAGGGGAGTCCTCCGGCCCCACAGTTCTTC.

This clonotype was counted between two and nine times. The V call is TRBV20-1, the J call TRBJ1-5, with 7 bases matching TRBD1. CDR3 length: 12 amino acids. Trimming at V came to 6 bases and at J to 5 bases, leaving 4 bases not matched to a gene. Germline CDR1 reads DFQATT; CDR2 reads SNEGSKA (reference sequence). CDR3 loop: CSAGTGDQPQHF. The CDR3 DNA reads as TGCAGTGCGGGTACAGGGGATCAGCCCCAGCATTTT.

This clonotype was observed many times. The V call is TRBV9, the J call TRBJ1-2; D might be TRBD1 (5 bases). The CDR3 contains 14 residues. Per the germline V gene, CDR1 is SGDLS and CDR2 is YYNGEE. V dropped 4 bases and J dropped 4 bases, with 14 bases sitting between them. The CDR3 loop reads CASSPQSGGYGYTF. Written as DNA, the CDR3 is TGTGCCAGCAGCCCCCAGAGTGGGGGCTATGGCTACACCTTC.

This clonotype was picked up a small number of times. The genes are TRBV4-3 and TRBJ1-5; 9 nucleotides line up with TRBD1. Losses at the gene ends were 4 bases for V and 3 bases for J; bases not matched to a gene: 4. The CDR3 sequence is 15 residues long. Germline assignment: CDR1 LGHNA and CDR2 YSLEER. The CDR3 is CASSPDRGNNQPQHF. Here the CDR3 DNA reads TGCGCCAGCAGCCCAGACAGGGGGAACAATCAGCCCCAGCATTTT.

Points on this clonotype: A read error may account for a junction end that differs from germline. The rearrangement links TRBV12-3 or TRBV12-4 to TRBJ2-4; a possible D gene is TRBD1 (5 bases). CDR3 size: 14 residues. The CDR3: CASSFQGGQDMQYF. CDR3 in DNA: TGTGCCAGCAGTTTCCAGGGTGGTCAGGACATGCAGTACTTC.

The sample holds a few counts of this clonotype. As DNA, the CDR3 is TGTGCCAGCAGCTCCAGCGGGAGGGCCAGGGAGCAGTACTTC. Its protein product is CASSSSGRAREQYF. The chain joins TRBV7-9 to TRBJ2-7, with 10 bases matching TRBD2. The CDR3 covers 14 residues. Germline lookup yields CDR1 SEHNR and CDR2 FQNEAQ (reference sequence). Unmatched junction bases numbered 7, after V lost 4 bases and J lost 7 bases. The full variable domain, in which reference TRBV7-9 and TRBJ2-7 provide the parts outside the CDR3, is DTGVSQNPRHKITKRGQNVTFRCDPISEHNRLYWYRQTLGQGPEFLTYFQNEAQLEKSRLLSDRFSAERPKGSFSTLEIQRTEQGDSAMYLCASSSSGRAREQYFGPGTRLTVT.

In this sample, this clonotype turned up many times. This rearrangement joins TRBV20-1 to TRBJ2-5, with TRBD2 matching 8 bases. Looked up from germline, CDR1 is DFQATT and CDR2 is SNEGSKA (reference sequence). CDR3 length: 12 amino acids. V gave up 3 bases and J gave up 5 bases; unmatched junction bases: 2. The DNA for the CDR3 is TGCAGTGCTAGCCTAGCGGGCGAGACCCAGTACTTC. It codes for CSASLAGETQYF.

The table lists this clonotype with a few counts. V usage is TRBV15 and J usage is TRBJ1-3; D is unclear. Trimming pared 0 bases from V and 0 bases from J, leaving 9 bases between. Germline CDR1 LNHNV, CDR2 YYDKDF (reference sequence). The CDR3 loop spans 16 amino acids. CDR3 nucleotide sequence: TGTGCCACCAGCAGAGATCTCAGGCCCTCTGGAAACACCATATATTTT. It encodes CATSRDLRPSGNTIYF. Based on the CDR3 plus reference TRBV15 and TRBJ1-3, the full variable domain is DAMVIQNPRYQVTQFGKPVTLSCSQTLNHNVMYWYQQKSSQAPKLLFHYYDKDFNNEADTPDNFQSRRPNTSFCFLDIRSPGLGDTAMYLCATSRDLRPSGNTIYFGEGSWLTVV.

This clonotype came up many times. The V gene is TRBV6-2 or TRBV6-3, the J gene TRBJ2-5; TRBD1 matches 10 bases. Germline CDR1 and CDR2: MNHEY and SVGEGT. CDR3 length: 15 residues. The V gene end was trimmed by 7 bases and the J gene end by 7 bases; junction bases not matched to a gene: 12. The CDR3 DNA sequence: TGTGCCAGCACGAGGACAGGGGGAACCAGAGTGACCCAGTACTTC. Its translation is CASTRTGGTRVTQYF.

This clonotype was seen a few times. The V call is TRBV29-1, the J call TRBJ2-3; tentatively, D is TRBD1 or TRBD2 (7 bases each). The V end lost 0 bases, the J end lost 9 bases, and 28 bases lay between the germline ends. The CDR3 runs to 18 residues. In germline, CDR1 is SQVTM, CDR2 ANQGSEA. CDR3 region: CSVEDRRQGGTLTPTQYF. CDR3 in DNA: TGCAGCGTTGAAGATCGTAGGCAGGGGGGGACGCTAACCCCGACGCAGTATTTT.

This chain connects TRBV5-6 to TRBJ2-2; D is tentatively TRBD1 or TRBD2 (5 bases each). The CDR3 runs 16 residues. The V end was cut by 5 bases, the J end by 1 base, with 15 bases between. CDR1 is SGHDT, CDR2 YYEEEE, per germline. CDR3 protein: CASSSGRDGNTGELFF. The CDR3 coding sequence is TGTGCCAGCAGTTCCGGCCGGGACGGGAACACCGGGGAGCTGTTTTTT.

The V and J genes are TRBV3-1 and TRBJ2-7; tentative D call: TRBD1 (5 bases). Germline CDR1 LGHDT, CDR2 YNNKEL (reference sequence). The CDR3 covers 16 residues. The V gene lost 1 base and the J gene lost 0 bases, with 13 bases spanning the gap. This chain's CDR3 is CASSQGQGSHSYEQYF. CDR3 nucleotide sequence: TGTGCCAGCAGCCAAGGGCAGGGATCCCACTCCTACGAGCAGTACTTC.

This clonotype has just a few counts. V usage is TRBV12-3 or TRBV12-4 and J usage is TRBJ1-1; D gene uncertain. The V and J ends lost 2 bases and 4 bases respectively, with 8 bases between them. The CDR3 has 13 residues. DNA of the CDR3: TGTGCCAGCAGTTTAAGGGTTGGCACTGAAGCTTTCTTT. This translates into CASSLRVGTEAFF.

This clonotype was seen repeatedly, ten times or more. The chain joins TRBV12-3 or TRBV12-4 to TRBJ2-7; 7 bases map to TRBD2. The CDR3 is made up of 15 amino acids. Trimming took 1 base from V and 2 from J; bases not matched to a gene: 5. The CDR3 spells CASSLGTRGPYEQYF. CDR3 in DNA: TGTGCCAGCAGTTTAGGGACTAGGGGACCCTACGAGCAGTACTTC.

The DNA of the CDR3 is TGTGCCAGCAGCCCTCCCGGGGGGGGCAGGTCCTACGAGCAGTACTTC. It codes for CASSPPGGGRSYEQYF. The chain has TRBV6-1 and TRBJ2-7, with 8 bases that match TRBD2. This CDR3 has 16 residues. Germline CDR1 MNHNS, CDR2 SASEGT. After removal of 6 bases from V and 1 base from J, the junction contained 11 bases not matched to a gene.

The sample holds a few counts of this clonotype. This sequence joins TRBV29-1 and TRBJ2-3; 16 positions agree with TRBD2. CDR3 length equals 15 residues. Germline CDR1 reads SQVTM; CDR2 reads ANQGSEA. J lost 6 bases, V lost 7 bases, and 7 bases had no gene match. CDR3 bases: TGCAGCGATCCGGGACTAGCGGGAGGGCTGGATACGCAGTATTTT. Encoded protein: CSDPGLAGGLDTQYF.

This clonotype was counted between two and nine times. J is TRBJ2-7 and V is TRBV20-1, with 11 bases identical to TRBD2. Germline-derived CDR1 and CDR2 are DFQATT and SNEGSKA (reference sequence). With V trimmed by 3 bases and J by 3 bases, 10 bases remained unmatched. CDR3 length: 16 residues. CDR3 nucleotides: TGCAGTGCTAGTACTCTCGCTAGCGGGAGGTACTACGAGCAGTACTTC. Residues: CSASTLASGRYYEQYF.

CDR3 nucleotide sequence: TGCGCCAGCAGTGTTCGGACAGGGGACCTCTCTGGGGCCAACGTCCTGACTTTC. Its translation: CASSVRTGDLSGANVLTF. The rearrangement uses TRBV10-2 and TRBJ2-6, with 9 nucleotides matching TRBD1. V lost 4 bases to trimming and J lost 0 bases; unmatched junction nucleotides: 7. Germline assignment: CDR1 WSHSY and CDR2 SAAADI. The CDR3 is made up of 18 amino acids.

In this sample, this clonotype turned up a few times. The chain joins TRBV30 to TRBJ2-1, with 10 bases fitting TRBD2. With 4 bases clipped from V and 6 bases from J, the junction kept 6 bases outside the gene matches. Per the germline V gene, CDR1 is GTSNPN and CDR2 is SVGIG (reference sequence). The CDR3 contains 14 residues. The CDR3 nucleotides are TGTGCCTGGACCCTTAGCGGGAGGTCCAATGAGCAGTTCTTC. Protein product: CAWTLSGRSNEQFF.

The chain links TRBV20-1 to TRBJ1-5; D possibly corresponds to TRBD1 (6 bases). The CDR3 is 13 residues long. CDR1 and CDR2 from the germline V gene are DFQATT and SNEGSKA (reference sequence). Trimming stripped 3 bases from V and 6 bases from J, with 12 bases between. CDR3: CSASYTGAQPQHF. DNA of the CDR3: TGCAGTGCTAGTTATACGGGGGCTCAGCCCCAGCATTTT.

V usage is TRBV13 and J usage is TRBJ1-2; weak D call: TRBD1 (5 bases). The V end was cut by 5 bases, the J end by 6 bases, with 22 bases between. This CDR3 has 16 residues. Germline CDR1 and CDR2: PRHDT and FYEKMQ (reference sequence). CDR3 region: CASSNGWGSRHNGYTF. In nucleotides, the CDR3 is TGTGCCAGCAGCAACGGGTGGGGGTCGCGACATAATGGCTACACCTTC.

In this sample, this clonotype turned up a few times. V gene TRBV20-1 combines with J gene TRBJ2-1, with TRBD2 matching over 7 bases. The germline gives CDR1 DFQATT, CDR2 SNEGSKA (reference sequence). The J segment lost 2 bases and the V segment lost 0 bases, leaving 4 bases of the junction unmatched. The CDR3 consists of 15 residues. CDR3 region: CSAREPSGTYNEQFF. The CDR3 DNA follows: TGCAGTGCTAGAGAGCCGAGCGGGACCTACAATGAGCAGTTCTTC.

This clonotype was seen a few times. This chain joins TRBV29-1 and TRBJ1-1, with D hard to call. V was trimmed by 5 bases and J by 1 base, leaving 14 bases between them. The CDR3 contains 14 residues. In germline, CDR1 is SQVTM, CDR2 ANQGSEA. The CDR3 sequence: CSVRARGTNTEAFF. The CDR3 nucleotides read TGCAGCGTTAGGGCTCGGGGTACGAACACTGAAGCTTTCTTT. Complete variable domain (other parts from reference TRBV29-1 and TRBJ1-1): SAVISQKPSRDICQRGTSLTIQCQVDSQVTMMFWYRQQPGQSLTLIATANQGSEATYESGFVIDKFPISRPNLTFSTLTVSNMSPEDSSIYLCSVRARGTNTEAFFGQGTRLTVV.

This clonotype appeared many times. This rearrangement joins TRBV2 to TRBJ2-3; D is unresolved. CDR1 is SNHLY, CDR2 FYNNEI, per germline. This CDR3 comprises 13 residues. V was pared by 10 bases and J by 0 bases, with 11 bases between. The CDR3 DNA follows: TGTGCCACCATTCAACATAGCACAGATACGCAGTATTTT. Residues: CATIQHSTDTQYF.

This clonotype was seen only a few times. The chain uses TRBV30 and TRBJ2-2; 10 bases match TRBD1. CDR1 and CDR2 (germline): GTSNPN, SVGIG (reference sequence). The CDR3 loop spans 16 amino acids. J lost 6 bases, V lost 1 base, and 8 bases had no gene match. This chain's CDR3 is CAWSGDRGLTAGELFF. CDR3 nucleotide sequence: TGTGCCTGGAGTGGAGACAGGGGGCTTACGGCCGGGGAGCTGTTTTTT. Full variable domain (remainder filled in from reference TRBV30 and TRBJ2-2): SQTIHQWPATLVQPVGSPLSLECTVEGTSNPNLYWYRQAAGRGLQLLFYSVGIGQISSEVPQNLSASRPQDRQFILSSKKLLLSDSGFYLCAWSGDRGLTAGELFFGEGSRLTVL.